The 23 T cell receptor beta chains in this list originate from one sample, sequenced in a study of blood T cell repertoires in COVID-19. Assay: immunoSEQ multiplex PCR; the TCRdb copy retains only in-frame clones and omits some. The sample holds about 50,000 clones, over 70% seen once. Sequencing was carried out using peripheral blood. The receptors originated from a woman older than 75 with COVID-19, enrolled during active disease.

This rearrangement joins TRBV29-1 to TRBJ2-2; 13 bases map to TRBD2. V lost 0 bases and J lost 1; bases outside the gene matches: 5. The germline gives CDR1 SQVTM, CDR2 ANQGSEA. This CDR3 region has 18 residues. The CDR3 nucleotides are TGCAGCGTTGAAGATGTGAGACTAGCGGGGGGGAACACCGGGGAGCTGTTTTTT. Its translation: CSVEDVRLAGGNTGELFF.

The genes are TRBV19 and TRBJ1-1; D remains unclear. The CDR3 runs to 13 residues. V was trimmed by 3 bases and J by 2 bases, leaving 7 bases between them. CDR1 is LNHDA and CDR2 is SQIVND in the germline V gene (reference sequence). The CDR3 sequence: CASSIYRNTEAFF. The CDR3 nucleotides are TGTGCCAGTAGTATCTACAGAAACACTGAAGCTTTCTTT.

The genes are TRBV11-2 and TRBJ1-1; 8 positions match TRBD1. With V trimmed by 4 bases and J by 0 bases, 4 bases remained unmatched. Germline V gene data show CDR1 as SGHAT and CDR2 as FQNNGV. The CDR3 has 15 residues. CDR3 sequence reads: CASSSRQGMNTEAFF. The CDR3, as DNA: TGTGCCAGCAGCTCCCGACAGGGGATGAACACTGAAGCTTTCTTT.

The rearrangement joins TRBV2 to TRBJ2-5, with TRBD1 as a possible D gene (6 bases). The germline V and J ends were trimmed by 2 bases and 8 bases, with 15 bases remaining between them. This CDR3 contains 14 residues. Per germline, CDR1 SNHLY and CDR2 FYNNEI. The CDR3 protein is CASSEQQGTRTQYF. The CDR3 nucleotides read TGTGCCAGCAGTGAACAACAGGGTACGAGAACCCAGTACTTC.

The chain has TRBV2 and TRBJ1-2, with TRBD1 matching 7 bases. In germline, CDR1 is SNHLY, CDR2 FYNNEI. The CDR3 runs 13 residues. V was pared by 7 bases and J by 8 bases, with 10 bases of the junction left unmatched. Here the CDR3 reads CASTSQGLGGYTF. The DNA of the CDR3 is TGTGCCAGCACCTCACAGGGGTTGGGGGGCTACACCTTC.

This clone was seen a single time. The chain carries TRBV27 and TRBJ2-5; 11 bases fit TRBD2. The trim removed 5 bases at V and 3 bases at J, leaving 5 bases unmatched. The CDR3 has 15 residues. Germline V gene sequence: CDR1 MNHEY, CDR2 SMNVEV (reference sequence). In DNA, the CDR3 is TGTGCCAGCAGTAAAGCTAGCGGGAGGAAAGAGACCCAGTACTTC. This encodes CASSKASGRKETQYF.

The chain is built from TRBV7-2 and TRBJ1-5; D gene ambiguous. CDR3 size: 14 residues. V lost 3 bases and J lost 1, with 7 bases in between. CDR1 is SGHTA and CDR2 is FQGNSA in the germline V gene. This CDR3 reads CASSFDISNQPQHF. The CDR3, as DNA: TGTGCCAGCAGCTTTGACATAAGCAATCAGCCCCAGCATTTT.

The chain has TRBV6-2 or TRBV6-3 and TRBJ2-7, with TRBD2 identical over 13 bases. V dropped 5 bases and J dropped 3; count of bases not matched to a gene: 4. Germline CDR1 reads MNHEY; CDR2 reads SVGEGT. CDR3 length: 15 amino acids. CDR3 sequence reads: CASSRGTSGNYEQYF. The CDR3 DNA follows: TGTGCCAGCAGTAGAGGGACTAGCGGGAACTACGAGCAGTACTTC.

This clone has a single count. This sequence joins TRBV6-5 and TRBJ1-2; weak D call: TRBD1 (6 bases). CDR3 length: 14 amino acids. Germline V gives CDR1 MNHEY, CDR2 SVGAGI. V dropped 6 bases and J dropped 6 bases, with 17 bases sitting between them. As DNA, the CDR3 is TGTGCCAGCAGGAGGGACAATATGGCCAATGGCTACACCTTC. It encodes CASRRDNMANGYTF.

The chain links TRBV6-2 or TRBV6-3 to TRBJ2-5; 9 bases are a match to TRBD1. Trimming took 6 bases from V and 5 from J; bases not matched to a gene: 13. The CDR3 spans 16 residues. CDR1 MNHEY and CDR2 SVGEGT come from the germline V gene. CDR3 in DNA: TGTGCCAGCAGCCGGCCGTCACAGGGGGCAGGGGAGACCCAGTACTTC. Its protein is CASSRPSQGAGETQYF.

The CDR3 reads CASSLVQRGRTEAFF. The CDR3, as DNA: TGTGCCAGCAGCTTAGTGCAAAGGGGCAGGACTGAAGCTTTCTTT. The chain uses TRBV7-2 and TRBJ1-1; tentative D call: TRBD1 (5 bases). Germline V gene sequence: CDR1 SGHTA, CDR2 FQGNSA. This CDR3 is 15 amino acids long. V was clipped by 1 base and J by 5 bases, with 14 bases between them. Looking up the rest from reference TRBV7-2 and TRBJ1-1 gives the full variable domain: GAGVSQSPSNKVTEKGKDVELRCDPISGHTALYWYRQSLGQGLEFLIYFQGNSAPDKSGLPSDRFSAERTGGSVSTLTIQRTQQEDSAVYLCASSLVQRGRTEAFFGQGTRLTVV.

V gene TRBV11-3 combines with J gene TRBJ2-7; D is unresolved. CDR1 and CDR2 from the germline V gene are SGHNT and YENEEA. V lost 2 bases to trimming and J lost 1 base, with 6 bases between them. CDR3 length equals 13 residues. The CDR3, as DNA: TGTGCCAGCAGCTTATCTAGGTCCTACGAGCAGTACTTC. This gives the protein CASSLSRSYEQYF.

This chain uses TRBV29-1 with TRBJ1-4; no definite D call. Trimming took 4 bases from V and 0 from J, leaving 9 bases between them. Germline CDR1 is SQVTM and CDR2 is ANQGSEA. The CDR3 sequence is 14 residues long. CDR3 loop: CSVGSPATNEKLFF. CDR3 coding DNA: TGCAGCGTTGGGTCCCCGGCAACTAATGAAAAACTGTTTTTT.

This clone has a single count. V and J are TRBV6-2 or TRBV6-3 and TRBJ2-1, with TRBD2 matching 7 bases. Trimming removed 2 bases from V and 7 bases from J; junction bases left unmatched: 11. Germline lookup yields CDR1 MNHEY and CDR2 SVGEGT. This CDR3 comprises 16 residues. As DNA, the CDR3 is TGTGCCAGCAGTTACCTCTTGGCGGGGGAGAGGAATGAGCAGTTCTTC. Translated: CASSYLLAGERNEQFF.

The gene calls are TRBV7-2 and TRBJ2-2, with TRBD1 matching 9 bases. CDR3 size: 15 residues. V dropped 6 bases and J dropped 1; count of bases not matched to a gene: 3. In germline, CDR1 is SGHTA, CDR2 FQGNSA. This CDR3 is CASSPTGGNTGELFF. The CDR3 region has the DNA TGTGCCAGCAGTCCGACAGGGGGGAACACCGGGGAGCTGTTTTTT.

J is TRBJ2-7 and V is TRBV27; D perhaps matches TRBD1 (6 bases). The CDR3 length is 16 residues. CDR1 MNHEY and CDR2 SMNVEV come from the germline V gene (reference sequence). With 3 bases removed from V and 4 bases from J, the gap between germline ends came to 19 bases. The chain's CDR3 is CASSFFVSGVGYEQYF. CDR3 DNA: TGTGCCAGCAGTTTCTTTGTTTCAGGGGTTGGGTACGAGCAGTACTTC.

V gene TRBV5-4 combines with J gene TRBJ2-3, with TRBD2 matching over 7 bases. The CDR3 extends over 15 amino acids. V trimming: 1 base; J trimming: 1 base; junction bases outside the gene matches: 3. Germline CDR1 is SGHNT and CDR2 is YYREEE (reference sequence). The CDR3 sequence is CASSLFAGGTDTQYF. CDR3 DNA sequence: TGTGCCAGCAGCTTGTTCGCGGGAGGCACAGATACGCAGTATTTT.

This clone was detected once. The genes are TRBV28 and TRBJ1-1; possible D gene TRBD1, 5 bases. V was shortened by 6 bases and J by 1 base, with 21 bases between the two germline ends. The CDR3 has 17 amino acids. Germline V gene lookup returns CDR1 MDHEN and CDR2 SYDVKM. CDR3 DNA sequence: TGTGCCAGCAGCTTACCCAGGGCCAGGGTTCGGAACACTGAAGCTTTCTTT. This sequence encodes CASSLPRARVRNTEAFF.

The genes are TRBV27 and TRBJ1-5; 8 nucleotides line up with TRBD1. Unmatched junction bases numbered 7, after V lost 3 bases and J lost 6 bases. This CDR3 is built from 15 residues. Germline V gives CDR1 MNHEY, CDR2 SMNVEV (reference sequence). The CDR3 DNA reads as TGTGCCAGCAGTTTGGGGCAGGGGGCCGGTCAGCCCCAGCATTTT. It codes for CASSLGQGAGQPQHF.

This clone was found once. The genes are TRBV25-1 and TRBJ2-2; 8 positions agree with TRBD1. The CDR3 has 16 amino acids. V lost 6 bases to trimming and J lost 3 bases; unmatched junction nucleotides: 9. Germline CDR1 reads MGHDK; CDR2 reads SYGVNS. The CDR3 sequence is CASSKGQGQDTGELFF. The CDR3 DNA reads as TGTGCCAGCAGCAAAGGACAGGGCCAAGACACCGGGGAGCTGTTTTTT.

The CDR3 reads CASSWGGANEKLFF. As DNA, the CDR3 is TGTGCCAGCAGCTGGGGGGGAGCTAATGAAAAACTGTTTTTT. The V call is TRBV7-9, the J call TRBJ1-4, with a weak D call TRBD1 (5 bases). The CDR3 sequence is 14 residues long. V was cut by 4 bases and J by 3 bases, with 9 bases left in between. Germline CDR1 is SEHNR and CDR2 is FQNEAQ (reference sequence).

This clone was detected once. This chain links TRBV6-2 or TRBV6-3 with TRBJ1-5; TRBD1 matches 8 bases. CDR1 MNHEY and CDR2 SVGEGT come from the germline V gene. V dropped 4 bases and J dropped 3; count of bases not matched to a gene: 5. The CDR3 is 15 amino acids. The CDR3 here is CASSSTGGNNQPQHF. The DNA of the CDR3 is TGTGCCAGCAGTTCTACAGGGGGGAACAATCAGCCCCAGCATTTT.

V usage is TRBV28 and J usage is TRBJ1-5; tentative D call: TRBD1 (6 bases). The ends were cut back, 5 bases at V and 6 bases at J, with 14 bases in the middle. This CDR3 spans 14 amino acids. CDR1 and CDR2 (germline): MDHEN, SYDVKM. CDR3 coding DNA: TGTGCCAGCAGTCCCTCGGGGGGCTCTCAGCCCCAGCATTTT. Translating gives CASSPSGGSQPQHF.